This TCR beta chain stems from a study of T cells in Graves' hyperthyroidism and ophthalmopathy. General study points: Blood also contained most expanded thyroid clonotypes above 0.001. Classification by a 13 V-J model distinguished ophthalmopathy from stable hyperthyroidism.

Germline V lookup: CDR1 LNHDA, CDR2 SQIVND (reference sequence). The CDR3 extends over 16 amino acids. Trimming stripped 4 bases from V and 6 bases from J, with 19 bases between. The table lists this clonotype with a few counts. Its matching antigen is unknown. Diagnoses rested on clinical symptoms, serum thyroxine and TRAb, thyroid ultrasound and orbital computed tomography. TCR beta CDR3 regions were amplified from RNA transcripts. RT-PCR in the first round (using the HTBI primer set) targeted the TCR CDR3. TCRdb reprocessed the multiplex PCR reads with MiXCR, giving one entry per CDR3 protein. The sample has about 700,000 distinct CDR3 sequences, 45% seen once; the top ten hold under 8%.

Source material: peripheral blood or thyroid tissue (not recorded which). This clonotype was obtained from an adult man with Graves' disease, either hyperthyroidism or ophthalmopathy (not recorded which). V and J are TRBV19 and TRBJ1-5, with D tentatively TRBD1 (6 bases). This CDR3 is CASSTEEGGGSQPQHF. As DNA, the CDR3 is TGTGCCAGTAGTACCGAAGAGGGGGGAGGGAGTCAGCCCCAGCATTTT. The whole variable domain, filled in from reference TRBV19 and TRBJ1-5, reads DGGITQSPKYLFRKEGQNVTLSCEQNLNHDAMYWYRQDPGQGLRLIYYSQIVNDFQKGDIAEGYSVSREKKESFPLTVTSAQKNPTAFYLCASSTEEGGGSQPQHFGDGTRLSIL.